Each of the 27 T cell receptor beta chains below was sequenced from the same sample in a study of T cell responses to AZD1222 COVID-19 vaccine (dated by TCRdb to the early 2020s). Library preparation used the immunoSEQ multiplex PCR assay. This immuneACCESS table, as held by TCRdb, lists in-frame sequences with V and J called but not all clones. Of the missing ones, under half trace to an unresolved V gene in checked studies; the others have no known cause. This sample has 150,000 to 200,000 clones in its table, and 87% of those were observed once. Jointly, the top ten make up 2.7% of the sample. The intended sense of this specimen's time point label: baseline before first vaccination. The treatment or condition label, as the study defines it: meningococcal conjugate vaccine given as trial control. This sample comprised peripheral blood, obtained on day 0 of MenACWY control vaccination. The receptors stem from an adult in good health.

The chain is built from TRBV5-6 and TRBJ1-4; 7 bases agree with TRBD1. In germline, CDR1 is SGHDT, CDR2 YYEEEE. The CDR3 covers 14 residues. Trimming cost V 4 bases and J 8 bases; bases outside gene matches: 8. In DNA form, the CDR3 reads TGTGCCAGCAGCCCGACAGGGCGGAAAGAAAAACTGTTTTTT. This encodes CASSPTGRKEKLFF.

V usage is TRBV4-1 and J usage is TRBJ1-6; 8 positions match TRBD1. Trimming cost V 4 bases and J 13 bases; bases outside gene matches: 9. The CDR3 totals 14 residues. Per germline, CDR1 MGHRA and CDR2 YSYEKL. CDR3 residues: CASSPPDRVSPLHF. CDR3 bases: TGCGCCAGCAGCCCCCCGGACAGGGTTTCCCCCCTCCACTTT.

This clone came up once. V is TRBV11-2 and J is TRBJ2-7, with D perhaps TRBD2 (6 bases). The CDR3 length is 14 residues. Germline CDR1 reads SGHAT; CDR2 reads FQNNGV. V lost 5 bases and J lost 3, with 14 bases in between. This CDR3 is CASSEGWRDYEQYF. CDR3 DNA: TGTGCCAGCAGCGAAGGGTGGCGGGACTACGAGCAGTACTTC.

This clone was observed a few times. This chain links TRBV5-8 with TRBJ1-1; unclear D gene. Looked up from germline, CDR1 is SGHTS and CDR2 is YDEGEE. This CDR3 has 14 amino acids. V was clipped by 2 bases and J by 1 base, with 9 bases between them. The CDR3 DNA reads as TGTGCCAGCAGCTTCATGGTCCCGAACACTGAAGCTTTCTTT. Translated: CASSFMVPNTEAFF.

This sequence joins TRBV2 and TRBJ2-7; no clear D. The germline V and J ends were trimmed by 5 bases and 9 bases, with 14 bases remaining between them. The CDR3 length is 12 residues. Per the germline V gene, CDR1 is SNHLY and CDR2 is FYNNEI. CDR3 sequence (DNA): TGTGCCAGCAGTCCCGACCGCTTGCGGCAGTACTTC. Amino acid sequence: CASSPDRLRQYF.

This chain connects TRBV3-1 (or the pseudogene TRBV3-2) to TRBJ1-3; 7 positions match TRBD1. The CDR3 has 15 residues. The trim removed 2 bases at V and 4 bases at J, leaving 5 bases unmatched. Germline V CDR1 and CDR2: LGHDT, YNNKEL (reference sequence). Here the CDR3 DNA reads TGTGCCAGCAGCCAAACAGGGGTGTTCGGAAACACCATATATTTT. Protein sequence: CASSQTGVFGNTIYF.

This clone was picked up one time. The V and J genes are TRBV7-3 and TRBJ2-2, with unresolved D. V lost 1 base to trimming and J lost 3 bases, with 6 bases between them. The length of the CDR3 is 14 residues. From germline, CDR1 is SGHTA and CDR2 FQGTGA. The CDR3 coding sequence is TGTGCCAGCAGCTTAAACCCGTACACCGGGGAGCTGTTTTTT. It encodes CASSLNPYTGELFF.

The chain is built from TRBV6-5 and TRBJ1-2; 7 bases are shared with TRBD1. This CDR3 has 15 amino acids. The germline V gene encodes CDR1 MNHEY and CDR2 SVGAGI. V shed 6 bases, J shed 2 bases, and the junction held 9 bases outside the gene matches. The CDR3 is CASRLTGVGNYGYTF. CDR3 bases: TGTGCCAGCAGACTCACAGGGGTTGGCAACTATGGCTACACCTTC.

The chain carries TRBV7-2 and TRBJ2-1; D is tentatively TRBD1 or TRBD2 (5 bases each). In germline, CDR1 is SGHTA, CDR2 FQGNSA. The length of the CDR3 is 16 residues. The ends were cut back, 1 base at V and 3 bases at J, with 13 bases in the middle. In DNA form, the CDR3 reads TGTGCCAGCAGCTTAGGGGGGAGTGCGGTCTACAATGAGCAGTTCTTC. It translates to CASSLGGSAVYNEQFF.

The chain uses TRBV6-2 or TRBV6-3 and TRBJ1-1; D ambiguous. V shed 7 bases and J shed 0 bases, with 15 bases lying between them. Germline V gene lookup returns CDR1 MNHEY and CDR2 SVGEGT. The CDR3 consists of 15 residues. The CDR3 sequence is CASTPVGDMNTEAFF. The CDR3 DNA reads TGTGCCAGCACCCCAGTCGGAGACATGAACACTGAAGCTTTCTTT.

V is TRBV7-9 and J is TRBJ2-5, with unresolved D. The CDR3 is made up of 14 amino acids. V was trimmed by 3 bases and J by 0 bases, leaving 8 bases between them. CDR1 SEHNR and CDR2 FQNEAQ come from the germline V gene (reference sequence). The CDR3 DNA is TGTGCCAGCAGCTTGAAGACGGACCAAGAGACCCAGTACTTC. It translates to CASSLKTDQETQYF.

The chain combines TRBV4-1 with TRBJ1-1; D is unresolved. Looked up from germline, CDR1 is MGHRA and CDR2 is YSYEKL. The V gene lost 2 bases and the J gene lost 1 base, with 8 bases spanning the gap. The CDR3 is made up of 14 amino acids. DNA for the CDR3: TGCGCCAGCAGCCAACCCGGCCAGAACACTGAAGCTTTCTTT. Its protein is CASSQPGQNTEAFF.

This clone appeared once. The chain is built from TRBV9 and TRBJ2-1; no clear D. V was shortened by 0 bases and J by 3 bases, with 13 bases between the two germline ends. The CDR3 sequence is 16 residues long. Germline V gene sequence: CDR1 SGDLS, CDR2 YYNGEE. For the CDR3, the DNA is TGTGCCAGCAGCGTAGAGGTACGGATAGGCTACAATGAGCAGTTCTTC. Protein product: CASSVEVRIGYNEQFF.

Details on this clone: Other DNA variants within this sample encode the same CDR3. The chain employs TRBV12-3 or TRBV12-4 and TRBJ1-1; 8 bases align to TRBD1. The CDR3 covers 13 residues. V gave up 3 bases and J gave up 5 bases; unmatched junction bases: 2. CDR3 sequence reads: CASSLTGVTEAFF. The CDR3 region has the DNA TGTGCCAGCAGTTTGACAGGGGTTACTGAAGCTTTCTTT.

The V gene is TRBV28, the J gene TRBJ1-4, with a possible D match to TRBD1 (5 bases). Germline V gene sequence: CDR1 MDHEN, CDR2 SYDVKM. The CDR3 has 11 amino acids. Trimming took off 6 bases at V and 14 bases at J, with 13 bases between the two ends. This CDR3 reads CASRAGPPLFF. The CDR3 bases are TGTGCCAGCAGAGCGGGACCCCCTCTGTTTTTT. Supplemented by reference TRBV28 and TRBJ1-4, the full variable domain reads DVKVTQSSRYLVKRTGEKVFLECVQDMDHENMFWYRQDPGLGLRLIYFSYDVKMKEKGDIPEGYSVSREKKERFSLILESASTNQTSMYLCASRAGPPLFFGSGTQLSVL.

The genes are TRBV6-5 and TRBJ1-5; tentatively, D is TRBD1 (5 bases). Germline V CDR1 and CDR2: MNHEY, SVGAGI. The CDR3 runs 15 residues. V shed 8 bases and J shed 3 bases, with 17 bases lying between them. CDR3: CASSFDRGVNQPQHF. Written as DNA, the CDR3 is TGTGCCAGCTCTTTTGATCGGGGCGTCAATCAGCCCCAGCATTTT.

This rearrangement joins TRBV21-1 to TRBJ1-2. TRBV21-1 is flagged as a pseudogene. The CDR3 has 14 amino acids. The CDR3 reads CASSNPVPYYGYTF. DNA for the CDR3: TGTGCCAGCAGCAATCCTGTCCCGTACTATGGCTACACCTTC.

The chain has TRBV19 and TRBJ2-3; 12 bases fit TRBD2. V lost 4 bases, J lost 4 bases, and 3 bases stayed unmatched. Per germline, CDR1 LNHDA and CDR2 SQIVND (reference sequence). The CDR3 covers 15 residues. CDR3: CASSKLAGGPDTQYF. The DNA of the CDR3 is TGTGCCAGTAGTAAACTAGCGGGAGGCCCAGATACGCAGTATTTT.

This clone was counted a single time. V and J are TRBV7-2 and TRBJ2-2, with TRBD2 as a possible D gene (6 bases). The ends were cut back, 2 bases at V and 7 bases at J, with 14 bases in the middle. Germline V CDR1 and CDR2: SGHTA, FQGNSA. This CDR3 comprises 15 residues. This CDR3 is CASSLFREYRGELFF. CDR3 DNA sequence: TGTGCCAGCAGCTTATTCCGGGAGTATCGCGGGGAGCTGTTTTTT.

J is TRBJ2-2 and V is TRBV4-1; no clear D gene. The ends were cut back, 1 base at V and 4 bases at J, with 10 bases in the middle. From germline, CDR1 is MGHRA and CDR2 YSYEKL. This CDR3 region has 15 residues. The CDR3 DNA reads TGCGCCAGCAGCCAAGGCCAGGCCCGCACCGGGGAGCTGTTTTTT. It translates to CASSQGQARTGELFF.

The chain joins TRBV19 to TRBJ1-5; no reliable D call. The CDR3 sequence is 15 residues long. Trimming pared 7 bases from V and 2 bases from J, leaving 15 bases between. CDR1 is LNHDA and CDR2 is SQIVND in the germline V gene (reference sequence). The CDR3, as DNA: TGTGCCAGTAAATCCGGGAGCAGTGGCAATCAGCCCCAGCATTTT. Its protein is CASKSGSSGNQPQHF.

This sequence joins TRBV5-6 and TRBJ2-1, with a possible D match to TRBD2 (6 bases). Germline values: CDR1 SGHDT, CDR2 YYEEEE. CDR3 length: 13 residues. Trimming took off 1 base at V and 7 bases at J, with 9 bases between the two ends. The CDR3 loop reads CASSLTSGNEQFF. The CDR3 DNA reads TGTGCCAGCAGCTTGACCAGCGGGAATGAGCAGTTCTTC.

The CDR3: CASSQLTSGSHEQFF. The CDR3 DNA sequence: TGTGCCAGCAGCCAGCTCACTAGCGGGAGCCATGAGCAGTTCTTC. The V and J genes are TRBV7-9 and TRBJ2-1, with 11 nucleotides matching TRBD2. Germline CDR1 and CDR2: SEHNR and FQNEAQ (reference sequence). CDR3 length: 15 amino acids. Germline trimming cut 5 bases from V and 8 bases from J; bases unmatched to any gene: 8.

V gene TRBV15 combines with J gene TRBJ2-3; no clear D gene. Deletions cut 1 base from V and 0 bases from J, with 5 bases between. The V gene's germline CDR1 is LNHNV and CDR2 YYDKDF (reference sequence). This CDR3 is 14 amino acids long. Written as DNA, the CDR3 is TGTGCCACCAGCAGAGTGGGGAGCACAGATACGCAGTATTTT. Amino acid sequence: CATSRVGSTDTQYF.

The count of this clone is one. Other DNA sequences in the sample encode the same CDR3. The rearrangement uses TRBV28 and TRBJ1-1; TRBD1 matches at 7 bases. This CDR3 region has 14 residues. V was pared by 4 bases and J by 0 bases, with 2 bases of the junction left unmatched. Germline assignment: CDR1 MDHEN and CDR2 SYDVKM. The CDR3: CASSSGQLNTEAFF. The CDR3 region has the DNA TGTGCCAGCAGTTCGGGACAGCTGAACACTGAAGCTTTCTTT.

The chain combines TRBV6-5 with TRBJ1-2; 9 bases match TRBD1. Looked up from germline, CDR1 is MNHEY and CDR2 is SVGAGI. The CDR3 is made up of 13 amino acids. The trim removed 5 bases at V and 8 bases at J, leaving 6 bases unmatched. DNA of the CDR3: TGTGCCAGCAGTAAGGGACAGGGTTACGGCTACACCTTC. Its protein product is CASSKGQGYGYTF.

This chain uses TRBV11-2 with TRBJ2-1; D perhaps matches TRBD2 (6 bases). V was shortened by 4 bases and J by 3 bases, with 16 bases between the two germline ends. The CDR3 runs to 16 residues. Per the germline V gene, CDR1 is SGHAT and CDR2 is FQNNGV. The CDR3 nucleotides read TGTGCCAGCAGCTCCGGCGGGACCCGACGCTACAATGAGCAGTTCTTC. Amino acid sequence: CASSSGGTRRYNEQFF.